The 20 T cell receptor beta chains below were found in one sample sequenced in a study of shared clonotypes between healthy human individuals. Measured with immunoSEQ multiplex PCR; TCRdb has only the in-frame clones, and not every one. This sample yields about 1.5 million clones, of which 95% to 99% are seen a single time; approximately 0.45% belongs to the top ten. The specimen sequenced was naive CD4+ T cells sorted from blood. Indicated subset: CD45RA+ positively selected. Receptors originate from a young man in good health.

V and J are TRBV10-3 and TRBJ1-1; D gene ambiguous. CDR1 is ENHRY, CDR2 SYGVKD, per germline. This CDR3 region has 12 residues. V dropped 4 bases and J dropped 1 base, with 4 bases sitting between them. As DNA, the CDR3 is TGTGCCATCAGTGGTTCGAACACTGAAGCTTTCTTT. Amino acid sequence: CAISGSNTEAFF.

The chain carries TRBV5-1 and TRBJ1-2; 7 positions match TRBD1. Germline V CDR1 and CDR2: SGHRS, YFSETQ. Trimming removed 0 bases from V and 6 bases from J; junction bases left unmatched: 5. The CDR3 has 14 residues. The CDR3, as DNA: TGCGCCAGCAGCTTGGACAGGGGAGAGGATGGCTACACCTTC. It is translated as CASSLDRGEDGYTF.

The rearrangement joins TRBV2 to TRBJ1-1; D not resolved. V was clipped by 7 bases and J by 0 bases, with 9 bases between them. The CDR3 runs 13 residues. The V gene's germline CDR1 is SNHLY and CDR2 FYNNEI. The chain's CDR3 is CASTGTMNTEAFF. The CDR3 DNA reads as TGTGCCAGCACGGGCACAATGAACACTGAAGCTTTCTTT.

This chain links TRBV4-3 with TRBJ2-7, with D tentatively TRBD1 (6 bases). The V and J ends lost 4 bases and 2 bases respectively, with 18 bases between them. Germline assignment: CDR1 LGHNA and CDR2 YSLEER. This CDR3 is built from 16 residues. In DNA form, the CDR3 reads TGCGCCAGCAGCCCAAACCCCCAGGGGTTGACCTACGAGCAGTACTTC. It encodes CASSPNPQGLTYEQYF.

The J gene is TRBJ1-5, the V gene TRBV10-3; the D gene is possibly TRBD1 (5 bases). The CDR3 spans 16 residues. V was shortened by 3 bases and J by 4 bases, with 16 bases between the two germline ends. CDR1 and CDR2 from the germline V gene are ENHRY and SYGVKD. CDR3 sequence reads: CAISEDSPYRNQPQHF. As DNA, the CDR3 is TGTGCCATCAGTGAAGACAGCCCTTATAGAAATCAGCCCCAGCATTTT.

The CDR3 DNA is TGTGCCAGCTCACCACCTGCGGATGAAAAACTGTTTTTT. Translating gives CASSPPADEKLFF. The chain carries TRBV18 and TRBJ1-4; D gene uncertain. The V end lost 0 bases, the J end lost 6 bases, and 5 bases lay between the germline ends. The germline V gene encodes CDR1 KGHSH and CDR2 LQKENI. There are 13 residues in the CDR3.

The gene calls are TRBV11-3 and TRBJ2-1; TRBD1 matches 7 bases. V shed 5 bases and J 2 bases; nucleotides not matched to a gene: 12. This CDR3 contains 17 residues. CDR1 SGHNT and CDR2 YENEEA come from the germline V gene. The CDR3 nucleotides read TGTGCCAGCAGCCCTGACACCGGGACAGCGACCTACAATGAGCAGTTCTTC. This gives the protein CASSPDTGTATYNEQFF.

The rearrangement uses TRBV6-1 and TRBJ2-3, with TRBD1 matching over 8 bases. The CDR3 sequence is 13 residues long. With V trimmed by 4 bases and J by 5 bases, 2 bases remained unmatched. From germline, CDR1 is MNHNS and CDR2 SASEGT. CDR3 bases: TGTGCCAGCAGTGGACAGGGGCAAGATACGCAGTATTTT. This codes for CASSGQGQDTQYF.

With regard to this clone: The sample contains more than one DNA sequence encoding this CDR3. The chain employs TRBV9 and TRBJ2-7; 7 bases agree with TRBD2. J gave up 1 base and V 0 bases, and 4 bases lay outside the gene matches. The CDR3 has 15 residues. The germline V gene has CDR1 SGDLS and CDR2 YYNGEE. The CDR3, as DNA: TGTGCCAGCAGCGTAGGGATCGGGGGGTCCTACGAGCAGTACTTC. Translating it yields CASSVGIGGSYEQYF. Based on the CDR3 plus reference TRBV9 and TRBJ2-7, the full variable domain is DSGVTQTPKHLITATGQRVTLRCSPRSGDLSVYWYQQSLDQGLQFLIQYYNGEERAKGNILERFSAQQFPDLHSELNLSSLELGDSALYFCASSVGIGGSYEQYFGPGTRLTVT.

The chain recombines TRBV7-2 with TRBJ2-3; a possible D gene is TRBD2 (5 bases). The germline V gene encodes CDR1 SGHTA and CDR2 FQGNSA. The CDR3 contains 14 residues. V was shortened by 4 bases and J by 4 bases, with 12 bases between the two germline ends. The CDR3 bases are TGTGCCAGCAGCTCCCCCTCCGGGGCAGATACGCAGTATTTT. Encoded protein: CASSSPSGADTQYF.

The chain has TRBV6-1 and TRBJ2-4; 8 positions match TRBD2. CDR1 is MNHNS, CDR2 SASEGT, per germline. The CDR3 consists of 15 residues. Unmatched junction bases numbered 7, after V lost 3 bases and J lost 6 bases. The CDR3 spells CASSEDGRVRNIQYF. In DNA form, the CDR3 reads TGTGCCAGCAGTGAGGACGGGAGGGTGAGAAACATTCAGTACTTC.

The chain combines TRBV5-1 with TRBJ2-1, with TRBD2 as a possible D gene (6 bases). The CDR3 length is 16 residues. Germline V gene lookup returns CDR1 SGHRS and CDR2 YFSETQ. Trimming pared 0 bases from V and 8 bases from J, leaving 18 bases between. Here the CDR3 reads CASSLAVRLGIDEQFF. In DNA form, the CDR3 reads TGCGCCAGCAGCTTGGCTGTTAGACTAGGTATCGATGAGCAGTTCTTC.

The chain recombines TRBV20-1 with TRBJ2-7, with 7 bases fitting TRBD2. CDR1 and CDR2 from the germline V gene are DFQATT and SNEGSKA (reference sequence). This CDR3 is 11 amino acids long. With 7 bases clipped from V and 6 bases from J, the junction kept 6 bases outside the gene matches. CDR3 nucleotides: TGCAGTGGACTAGCAACCACCGAGCAGTACTTC. Translating gives CSGLATTEQYF.

The gene calls are TRBV18 and TRBJ1-2; D perhaps matches TRBD1 (5 bases). The CDR3 covers 15 residues. Trimming left V 2 bases short and J 8 bases short, with 18 bases between. Germline values: CDR1 KGHSH, CDR2 LQKENI. DNA for the CDR3: TGTGCCAGCTCACCAGGGTTAGGGGAGGAACGAGGCTACACCTTC. Protein: CASSPGLGEERGYTF.

As for this clone: Within the sample, other DNA sequences also encode this same CDR3. The CDR3 sequence is CASSTPGQASYEQYF. Written as DNA, the CDR3 is TGTGCCAGCAGTACCCCGGGACAGGCGTCCTACGAGCAGTACTTC. This chain uses TRBV28 with TRBJ2-7, with TRBD1 matching 8 bases. Trimming removed 5 bases from V and 1 base from J; junction bases left unmatched: 7. The CDR3 spans 15 residues. From germline, CDR1 is MDHEN and CDR2 SYDVKM.

The chain couples TRBV29-1 to TRBJ2-2; unclear D gene. CDR1 is SQVTM and CDR2 is ANQGSEA in the germline V gene. Between the trimmed V and J ends, which lost 3 bases and 2 bases, there was a span of 10 bases. There are 14 residues in the CDR3. CDR3 protein: CSVEGRKNTGELFF. In DNA, the CDR3 is TGCAGCGTTGAGGGCAGGAAAAACACCGGGGAGCTGTTTTTT.

The CDR3 here is CASSREWWGETQYF. The DNA of the CDR3 is TGTGCCAGCTCCCGGGAGTGGTGGGGAGAGACCCAGTACTTC. The V gene is TRBV27, the J gene TRBJ2-5, with D perhaps TRBD2 (6 bases). With 8 bases removed from V and 4 bases from J, the gap between germline ends came to 17 bases. The CDR3 loop spans 14 amino acids. CDR1 and CDR2 (germline): MNHEY, SMNVEV (reference sequence).

The chain is built from TRBV5-1 and TRBJ2-5; the D gene is possibly TRBD2 (6 bases). The germline CDR1 and CDR2 sequences are SGHRS and YFSETQ. The CDR3 covers 13 residues. The ends were cut back, 3 bases at V and 5 bases at J, with 11 bases in the middle. The CDR3 bases are TGCGCCAGCAGCTCGGGAGTACGGGAGACCCAGTACTTC. Its translation is CASSSGVRETQYF.

The chain links TRBV5-5 to TRBJ2-5; perhaps D is TRBD1 or TRBD2 (6 bases each). The CDR3 consists of 14 residues. The V gene lost 3 bases and the J gene lost 5 bases, with 14 bases spanning the gap. Germline V CDR1 and CDR2: SGHKS, YYEKEE (reference sequence). The CDR3: CASSSPTGTETQYF. The CDR3 nucleotides read TGTGCCAGCAGCTCACCCACAGGGACTGAGACCCAGTACTTC.

The rearrangement joins TRBV25-1 to TRBJ2-2; 12 bases map to TRBD1. Germline V gives CDR1 MGHDK, CDR2 SYGVNS. The CDR3 is 15 residues long. V was pared by 4 bases and J by 6 bases, with 3 bases of the junction left unmatched. CDR3 DNA sequence: TGTGCCAGCAGTGCTTGGGACAGGGGGCCCGGGGAGCTGTTTTTT. Its translation is CASSAWDRGPGELFF.